Listed below are T cell receptor beta chains from one sample, sequenced in a study of early T cells in non-severe SARS-CoV-2 infection. In TCRdb, the 5' RACE reads were re-called with MiXCR into one record per CDR3 protein. The repertoire holds 55,000 to 70,000 distinct CDR3 sequences, with 10% to 15% as singletons. Sequencing was performed on whole blood. These receptors all come from an adult who was a healthcare worker with PCR-confirmed SARS-CoV-2 infection or an uninfected control (not recorded which). The CDR3 runs from the conserved cysteine through the conserved F or W. A D gene is named only where the DNA matches it firmly. Expanded clones get a size class; other rows say once, few or many, or leave the size out.

CDR3 DNA | CDR3 protein | J gene | clone size | D gene | V gene
TGTGCCAGCAGTTACTCCCTGTCCCCCCGGACAGGGGATAATGAAAAACTGTTTTTT | CASSYSLSPRTGDNEKLFF | TRBJ1-4 | - | TRBD1 | TRBV6-6
TGTGCCAGCAGCTTAAATAATTCACCCCTCCACTTT | CASSLNNSPLHF | TRBJ1-6 | - | - | TRBV11-2
TGTGCCAGCAGTTACGGAGTTACGGGCTCCTATAATTCACCCCTCCACTTT | CASSYGVTGSYNSPLHF | TRBJ1-6 | few | - | TRBV6-5
TGTGCCAGCAGCCGGGACTGGGGGAGTGAAGCTTTCTTT | CASSRDWGSEAFF | TRBJ1-1 | few | - | TRBV7-9
TGCAGCGTTGAAAAGGACAGTAATGAAAAACTGTTTTTT | CSVEKDSNEKLFF | TRBJ1-4 | - | - | TRBV29-1
TGTGCCAGTAGTATAGATCGGGGGAACACCGGGGAGCTGTTTTTT | CASSIDRGNTGELFF | TRBJ2-2 | - | - | TRBV19
TGCAGTGCCGTAAGCGGGGGTTACAATGAGCAGTTCTTC | CSAVSGGYNEQFF | TRBJ2-1 | - | TRBD2 | TRBV20-1
TGTGCCAGCAGCCACCACTACGAGCAGTACTTC | CASSHHYEQYF | TRBJ2-7 | - | - | TRBV14
TGTGCCAGCGGGAGGCACGGGGTACAGGGGCTTAACACTGAAGCTTTCTTT | CASGRHGVQGLNTEAFF | TRBJ1-1 | few | TRBD1 | TRBV12-3/TRBV12-4
TGCAGGGCACGGGGGGGCGTAGGCACTGAAGCTTTCTTT | CRARGGVGTEAFF | TRBJ1-1 | many | - | TRBV20-1
TGTGCCTCCAAAGGGGAGTCCGGGGAGCTGTTTTTT | CASKGESGELFF | TRBJ2-2 | many | - | TRBV24-1
TGTGCCAGCAGTGTCCAGGTTGGCTATAATTCACCCCTCCACTTT | CASSVQVGYNSPLHF | TRBJ1-6 | few | - | TRBV6-1
TGTGCCAGCAGTTACGGCCCCCAGGGGAATCACGCTTTCTTT | CASSYGPQGNHAFF | TRBJ1-1 | once | - | TRBV6-6
TGTGCTAGTGCCCCTCGCGGGGGCCGCAATCAGCCCCAGCATTTT | CASAPRGGRNQPQHF | TRBJ1-5 | - | - | TRBV12-5
TGTGCCAGCAGCTTAGTACCGAACCCGGAGGGCTTTCGCACGGAGACCCAGTACTTC | CASSLVPNPEGFRTETQYF | TRBJ2-5 | - | - | TRBV11-2
TGTGCCAGCAGCTCAAGGCGGGACTCTGGAAACACCATATATTTT | CASSSRRDSGNTIYF | TRBJ1-3 | few | - | TRBV11-2
TGTGCCAGTAGTATCCAACGGACAGGATCCCAAGAGACCCAGTACTTC | CASSIQRTGSQETQYF | TRBJ2-5 | few | TRBD1 | TRBV19
TGCGCCAGCAGTGATAGCGGGGGGGCCGGTAATGAGCAGTTCTTC | CASSDSGGAGNEQFF | TRBJ2-1 | - | TRBD2 | TRBV10-1
TGCGCCAGCAGCTTTTCTTCCAGGAATTTATTCTTCCCCCAGGGACAGACCGACACCGAGCAGTACTTC | CASSFSSRNLFFPQGQTDTEQYF | TRBJ2-7 | many | TRBD1 | TRBV5-1
TGTGCCAGCAGCGACACAACCCCCACTAGCGGGGGTTGGGTAGATACGCAGTATTTT | CASSDTTPTSGGWVDTQYF | TRBJ2-3 | - | TRBD2 | TRBV25-1
TGTGCCAGCCGTGACAACAACTACGAGCAGTACTTC | CASRDNNYEQYF | TRBJ2-7 | many | - | TRBV6-2/TRBV6-3
TGTGCCAGCAGCCCGCTCGGCGGCGGGGGAGTCGAGCAGTACTTC | CASSPLGGGGVEQYF | TRBJ2-7 | few | TRBD2 | TRBV3-1
TGTGCCAGCAGGTCCGCGGGGGGGCTGGAGACCCAGTACTTC | CASRSAGGLETQYF | TRBJ2-5 | few | TRBD2 | TRBV11-2
TGTGCCAGCAGCTTATCTGTCACCGGGGAGCTGTTTTTT | CASSLSVTGELFF | TRBJ2-2 | many | - | TRBV11-2
TGTGCCAGCAGCTTGGCCGGTTCAGGTCGGAGCACCGGGGAGCTGTTTTTT | CASSLAGSGRSTGELFF | TRBJ2-2 | many | - | TRBV5-6
TGCAGTGCTAGCGGTCAGGTGGGGATGAACACTGAAGCTTTCTTT | CSASGQVGMNTEAFF | TRBJ1-1 | - | - | TRBV20-1
TGTGCCAGCAGTTTAGGCCCCAACGTCCTGACTTTC | CASSLGPNVLTF | TRBJ2-6 | few | - | TRBV12-3/TRBV12-4
TGTGCCAGCAGCCCCCCAGGGACCGTAAAAGATACGCAGTATTTT | CASSPPGTVKDTQYF | TRBJ2-3 | - | - | TRBV11-2
TGTGCCAGCAGCCAAGGAGGACGCTACTATGGCTACACCTTC | CASSQGGRYYGYTF | TRBJ1-2 | few | - | TRBV14
TGTGCCAGCAGCCTTGACAGGGGCCGCTCCGAGCAGTACTTC | CASSLDRGRSEQYF | TRBJ2-7 | few | TRBD1 | TRBV7-2
TGTGCCAGCAGTTACGTCGCAGCCCTCTCAAATTACGAGCAGTACTTC | CASSYVAALSNYEQYF | TRBJ2-7 | many | - | TRBV6-6
TGTGCCAGCAGTGACGGGGGGCACACAGATACGCAGTATTTT | CASSDGGHTDTQYF | TRBJ2-3 | - | - | TRBV6-1
TGTGCCAGCAGGAGGGAAGGGGTAGGGTATAATTCACCCCTCCACTTT | CASRREGVGYNSPLHF | TRBJ1-6 | few | - | TRBV6-5
TGTGCCACTCGTTCCCAGCACGAGCAGTACTTC | CATRSQHEQYF | TRBJ2-7 | few | - | TRBV24-1
TGTGCCAGCAGCAAGGTAAAAAGGAACACTGAAGCTTTCTTT | CASSKVKRNTEAFF | TRBJ1-1 | - | - | TRBV9
TGCGCCAGCAGTCTTACAGGGAAGTCCTATGGCTACACCTTC | CASSLTGKSYGYTF | TRBJ1-2 | - | - | TRBV5-1
TGCAGTGCTAGAGTATGGGGGGACGAGCAGTACTTC | CSARVWGDEQYF | TRBJ2-7 | - | - | TRBV20-1
TGTGCCATCAGTGAAAGGGCACTCAACTCTGGGGCCAACGTCCTGACTTTC | CAISERALNSGANVLTF | TRBJ2-6 | few | - | TRBV10-3
TGTGCCAGCAGCCAGACGGGGAATACGCAGTATTTT | CASSQTGNTQYF | TRBJ2-3 | - | - | TRBV3-1
TGCAGCGTTGGGACAGGGATCCAGTTGCAGTTCTTC | CSVGTGIQLQFF | TRBJ2-1 | few | TRBD1 | TRBV29-1
TGCAGTGCTAGAGAAAGGACTAGCGGAGGAGGGACCCAGTACTTC | CSARERTSGGGTQYF | TRBJ2-5 | few | TRBD2 | TRBV20-1